The 15 T cell receptor beta chains listed next were all sequenced from one sample in a study of T cell repertoires in cytomegalovirus infection. Their specific antigens are unknown. One entry per CDR3 protein, called by TCRdb with MiXCR from the reads. The sample lists about a million distinct CDR3 sequences, around 32% seen once, with more than 12% in the top ten. This specimen consisted of cultured CD8+ T cells from PBMCs, obtained from culture after CMV antigen stimulation. The source is a human donor in good health (CMV status not recorded). Some clones in this sample may be carry-over from other donors' samples.

This clonotype was detected ten times or more. The chain uses TRBV6-6 and TRBJ1-2, with 8 bases aligning to TRBD1. J was trimmed by 1 base and V by 2 bases; bases with no gene match: 6. CDR3 length: 16 residues. Germline values: CDR1 MNHNY, CDR2 SVGAGI (reference sequence). The DNA of the CDR3 is TGTGCCAGCAGTTACCCACCGGGACAGGATAACTATGGCTACACCTTC. Amino acid sequence: CASSYPPGQDNYGYTF.

The CDR3 protein is CASTSDISYEQYF. The CDR3 nucleotides read TGTGCCAGCACCTCCGATATCTCCTACGAGCAGTACTTC. The chain couples TRBV5-4 to TRBJ2-7, with D hard to call. The CDR3 runs to 13 residues. CDR1 and CDR2 (germline): SGHNT, YYREEE (reference sequence). V lost 6 bases, J lost 0 bases, and 10 bases lay in between.

The CDR3 here is CASSEAPLPTYEQYF. CDR3 DNA: TGTGCCAGCAGTGAAGCGCCACTTCCCACCTACGAGCAGTACTTC. The chain joins TRBV6-1 to TRBJ2-7; D not resolved. The V gene lost 0 bases and the J gene lost 2 bases, with 11 bases spanning the gap. The CDR3 has 15 amino acids. Germline CDR1 and CDR2: MNHNS and SASEGT.

There are a few counts of this clonotype. The CDR3 here is CAVVGVTEAFF. The CDR3 DNA sequence: TGTGCCGTGGTTGGGGTTACTGAAGCTTTCTTT. This chain joins TRBV28 and TRBJ1-1; no clear D gene. CDR1 is MDHEN, CDR2 SYDVKM, per germline. Trimming stripped 11 bases from V and 5 bases from J, with 12 bases between. The length of the CDR3 is 11 residues. Full variable domain (rest looked up from reference TRBV28 and TRBJ1-1): DVKVTQSSRYLVKRTGEKVFLECVQDMDHENMFWYRQDPGLGLRLIYFSYDVKMKEKGDIPEGYSVSREKKERFSLILESASTNQTSMYLCAVVGVTEAFFGQGTRLTVV.

This clonotype was seen just once. The junction and the germline gene differ at one end; a read error may be behind it. This sequence joins TRBV27 and TRBJ2-4; no firm D call. Germline lookup yields CDR1 MNHEY and CDR2 SMNVEV (reference sequence). The CDR3 extends over 15 amino acids. In DNA form, the CDR3 reads TGTGTCAGCAGTCCCCGTGGCCTAGCCAAAAACATTCAGTACTTC. It codes for CVSSPRGLAKNIQYF.

This sequence joins TRBV4-2 and TRBJ2-2, with 8 bases aligning to TRBD2. The J segment lost 7 bases and the V segment lost 4 bases, leaving 14 bases of the junction unmatched. The CDR3 loop spans 17 amino acids. CDR1 is LGHNA and CDR2 is YNFKEQ in the germline V gene. The DNA for the CDR3 is TGTGCCAGCAGCCCGCTCCTAGCGGGTAACGGCAACGGGGAGCTGTTTTTT. This codes for CASSPLLAGNGNGELFF.

A word on this clonotype: At one end the junction does not follow the germline gene, possibly because of a read error. V usage is TRBV27 and J usage is TRBJ1-4, with unresolved D. The CDR3 spans 13 residues. The V gene's germline CDR1 is MNHEY and CDR2 SMNVEV (reference sequence). The DNA of the CDR3 is TGTGCCAGCAAAAGCGGAGGTAATGAAGAACTGTTTTTT. Translated: CASKSGGNEELFF. Together with reference TRBV27 and TRBJ1-4, the CDR3 gives the full variable domain: EAQVTQNPRYLITVTGKKLTVTCSQNMNHEYMSWYRQDPGLGLRQIYYSMNVEVTDKGDVPEGYKVSRKEKRNFPLILESPSPNQTSLYFCASKSGGNEELFFGSGTQLSVL.

This clonotype was recorded a few times. This chain connects TRBV5-1 to TRBJ2-7; maybe TRBD2 (6 bases). CDR1 and CDR2 from the germline V gene are SGHRS and YFSETQ. The CDR3 sequence is 13 residues long. Trimming removed 1 base from V and 5 bases from J, with 10 bases in between. CDR3 protein: CASSLRRGDEQYF. The CDR3 coding sequence is TGCGCCAGCAGCTTGCGGAGGGGAGACGAGCAGTACTTC.

This clonotype was observed a handful of times. The chain has TRBV6-1 and TRBJ1-3; the D is unclear. CDR3 length: 17 residues. The V gene's germline CDR1 is MNHNS and CDR2 SASEGT. V lost 6 bases and J lost 7, with 25 bases in between. CDR3 in DNA: TGTGCCAGCAGCCTACACCCGAACGAGGGTTACGGTAACACCATATATTTT. Translation: CASSLHPNEGYGNTIYF.

Only a few counts were recorded for this clonotype. The chain links TRBV7-9 to TRBJ1-5; 9 positions agree with TRBD1. The CDR3 is 16 amino acids. V lost 0 bases, J lost 7 bases, and 7 bases stayed unmatched. CDR1 and CDR2 from the germline V gene are SEHNR and FQNEAQ (reference sequence). CDR3 bases: TGTGCCAGCAGCTTAGCTATGTGGACAGGGGAACAGCCCCAGCATTTT. It codes for CASSLAMWTGEQPQHF.

J is TRBJ2-6 and V is TRBV28, with 7 bases lining up with TRBD1. With 2 bases clipped from V and 0 bases from J, the junction kept 7 bases outside the gene matches. Germline values: CDR1 MDHEN, CDR2 SYDVKM. CDR3 size: 18 residues. The CDR3 is CASSLVDREFSGANVLTF. Written as DNA, the CDR3 is TGTGCCAGCAGTTTAGTAGACAGGGAGTTCTCTGGGGCCAACGTCCTGACTTTC.

Comments on this clonotype: A single base separates this from a much larger clone, so it may be a read error. Likely a read error: the CDR3 ends without its conserved phenylalanine or tryptophan. The J gene is TRBJ2-1, the V gene TRBV6-8; TRBD1 agrees at 9 bases. The CDR3 extends over 15 amino acids. CDR1 and CDR2 from the germline V gene are MNHGY and SAAAGT. Losses at the gene ends were 9 bases for V and 2 bases for J; bases not matched to a gene: 8. CDR3 bases: TGTGCCAGTAGCGGTGGGGACAGGGCCTACAATGAGCAGTTCTCC. Amino acids: CASSGGDRAYNEQFS.

This clonotype occurred a few times. The V gene is TRBV7-8, the J gene TRBJ1-1; D unresolved. Per the germline V gene, CDR1 is SGHVS and CDR2 is FQNEAQ. V lost 8 bases, J lost 3 bases, and 7 bases lay in between. The CDR3 contains 11 residues. The CDR3 DNA reads as TGTGCCAGCGGCACAGACACTGAAGCTTTCTTT. It translates to CASGTDTEAFF.

This clonotype was picked up a small number of times. The chain links TRBV7-9 to TRBJ1-1, with 9 bases that match TRBD1. From germline, CDR1 is SEHNR and CDR2 FQNEAQ (reference sequence). This CDR3 spans 15 amino acids. J was trimmed by 5 bases and V by 5 bases; bases with no gene match: 9. The CDR3 sequence: CASSHPDRGGTEAFF. CDR3 coding DNA: TGTGCCAGCAGCCACCCGGACAGGGGTGGGACTGAAGCTTTCTTT.

This clonotype has only a few counts. V gene TRBV7-9 combines with J gene TRBJ2-5; no reliable D call. V dropped 5 bases and J dropped 9 bases, with 10 bases sitting between them. CDR1 and CDR2 (germline): SEHNR, FQNEAQ (reference sequence). The CDR3 runs to 11 residues. This CDR3 reads CASSPTSAQYF. CDR3 bases: TGTGCCAGCAGCCCCACTTCGGCCCAGTACTTC.